This is a list of T cell receptor beta chains from one sample in a study of OX40 agonist ivuxolimab in advanced cancers. Method: immunoSEQ multiplex PCR; TCRdb's copy keeps in-frame clones and lacks some. This table holds fewer than 15,000 clones, around 90% found once. The sample was CD4+ or CD8+ T cells sorted from blood, taken in a trial of the OX40 agonist ivuxolimab. All receptors come from an adult with an advanced solid tumor such as melanoma, head and neck, liver or kidney cancer. Both conserved end residues are part of each CDR3.

V gene,J gene,CDR3 protein
TRBV28,TRBJ1-5,CASSPTGTDQPQHF
TRBV9,TRBJ2-7,CASGPGTASYEQYF
TRBV5-6,TRBJ2-3,CASSLGQGRDTQYF
TRBV5-6,TRBJ1-4,CASSLEGGAGNEKLFF
TRBV4-1,TRBJ2-3,CASSQEPGTSLLDTQYF
TRBV2,TRBJ2-3,CASSEGGQGLF
TRBV10-3,TRBJ2-7,CAISEEGRGFYEQYF
TRBV30,TRBJ1-1,CAYSGQGAGTEAFF
TRBV9,TRBJ1-2,CASSAVGYDYGYTF
TRBV4-1,TRBJ1-2,CASSQGRHGYGYTF
TRBV9,TRBJ1-1,CASSVDWNTEAFF
TRBV29-1,TRBJ1-4,CSVLEGQGAGEKLFF
TRBV7-6,TRBJ1-5,CASSAGTGVYQPQHF
TRBV27,TRBJ2-3,CASGLVDTDTQYF
TRBV6-1,TRBJ2-7,CASSELAGAYEQYF
TRBV27,TRBJ1-2,CASSSPGQGFEGYTF
TRBV7-8,TRBJ2-7,CASSLEEGRYEQYF
TRBV15,TRBJ2-5,CATSRDAGGGETQYF
TRBV11-3,TRBJ1-2,CASSLQGMDGYTF
TRBV5-6,TRBJ1-2,CASRSTGHYGYTF